The 16 T cell receptor beta chains given below trace back to one sample, sequenced in a study of cytomegalovirus exposure and HLA in healthy donors. The PCR used 60 Vbeta and 13 Jbeta primers. Clones were read by immunoSEQ multiplex PCR, and TCRdb kept only the in-frame ones, dropping some. The sample contains fewer than 120,000 clones, approximately 82% of which appear only once. Sequencing was done on a sample of PBMCs. Receptor source: a man aged 25-40 years in good health and CMV-seropositive.

The rearrangement links TRBV28 to TRBJ1-2, with 7 bases matching TRBD1. Per germline, CDR1 MDHEN and CDR2 SYDVKM. The CDR3 has 14 residues. Trimming at V came to 5 bases and at J to 4 bases, leaving 7 bases not matched to a gene. CDR3 loop: CASSDQQGRYGYTF. Here the CDR3 DNA reads TGTGCCAGCAGTGACCAACAGGGGCGCTATGGCTACACCTTC.

The CDR3 nucleotides read TGTGCCAGTAGGACAGGGGTGAACACTGAAGCTTTCTTT. Translation gives CASRTGVNTEAFF. V is TRBV19 and J is TRBJ1-1; 8 nucleotides line up with TRBD1. V lost 6 bases to trimming and J lost 0 bases; unmatched junction nucleotides: 0. The CDR3 contains 13 residues. Germline V gives CDR1 LNHDA, CDR2 SQIVND (reference sequence).

The chain is built from TRBV6-5 and TRBJ1-6, with TRBD1 identical over 9 bases. CDR1 MNHEY and CDR2 SVGAGI come from the germline V gene. This CDR3 contains 16 residues. V was pared by 2 bases and J by 7 bases, with 6 bases of the junction left unmatched. The CDR3 spells CASSYGTGIGNSPLHF. CDR3 nucleotides: TGTGCCAGCAGTTACGGGACAGGGATTGGCAATTCACCCCTCCACTTT.

This chain connects TRBV4-1 to TRBJ2-3; D is uncertain. The CDR3 sequence is 15 residues long. With 4 bases removed from V and 2 bases from J, the gap between germline ends came to 13 bases. CDR1 is MGHRA, CDR2 YSYEKL, per germline. The CDR3 region is CASSPVPDNTDTQYF. For the CDR3, the DNA is TGCGCCAGCAGCCCAGTGCCCGACAACACAGATACGCAGTATTTT.

V gene TRBV29-1 combines with J gene TRBJ1-1; tentative D call: TRBD1 (5 bases). Germline V gene data show CDR1 as SQVTM and CDR2 as ANQGSEA. With 5 bases removed from V and 4 bases from J, the gap between germline ends came to 14 bases. This CDR3 has 13 residues. CDR3 region: CSVLGGSGTEAFF. The CDR3 DNA is TGCAGCGTTCTGGGGGGGTCGGGCACTGAAGCTTTCTTT.

This chain joins TRBV7-9 and TRBJ2-5; 11 bases are shared with TRBD1. Germline values: CDR1 SEHNR, CDR2 FQNEAQ (reference sequence). J gave up 4 bases and V 0 bases, and 10 bases lay outside the gene matches. The CDR3 has 18 amino acids. This chain's CDR3 is CASSLALLSDRGPETQYF. The CDR3 DNA reads TGTGCCAGCAGCTTAGCCCTACTTTCGGACAGGGGGCCAGAGACCCAGTACTTC. The full variable domain, completed using reference TRBV7-9 and TRBJ2-5, is DTGVSQNPRHKITKRGQNVTFRCDPISEHNRLYWYRQTLGQGPEFLTYFQNEAQLEKSRLLSDRFSAERPKGSFSTLEIQRTEQGDSAMYLCASSLALLSDRGPETQYFGPGTRLLVL.

In this sample, this clone turned up a few times. V gene TRBV11-2 combines with J gene TRBJ2-7; TRBD2 might be the D (5 bases). Germline lookup yields CDR1 SGHAT and CDR2 FQNNGV. V was cut by 1 base and J by 0 bases, with 10 bases left in between. This CDR3 region has 15 residues. This CDR3 reads CASSLVRGRSYEQYF. CDR3 bases: TGTGCCAGCAGCTTAGTTCGGGGTCGCTCCTACGAGCAGTACTTC. The whole variable domain, remainder taken from reference TRBV11-2 and TRBJ2-7, is EAGVAQSPRYKIIEKRQSVAFWCNPISGHATLYWYQQILGQGPKLLIQFQNNGVVDDSQLPKDRFSAERLKGVDSTLKIQPAKLEDSAVYLCASSLVRGRSYEQYFGPGTRLTVT.

The chain couples TRBV9 to TRBJ1-4; TRBD1 agrees at 10 bases. Germline V CDR1 and CDR2: SGDLS, YYNGEE. CDR3 size: 20 residues. V trimming: 2 bases; J trimming: 3 bases; junction bases outside the gene matches: 16. The CDR3 reads CASSVNPKETGGLANEKLFF. The CDR3 nucleotides read TGTGCCAGCAGCGTCAACCCGAAAGAGACAGGGGGCTTGGCTAATGAAAAACTGTTTTTT.

V and J are TRBV27 and TRBJ1-2; D is possibly TRBD1 (5 bases). Germline V gives CDR1 MNHEY, CDR2 SMNVEV (reference sequence). The CDR3 totals 17 residues. The V and J ends lost 5 bases and 0 bases respectively, with 19 bases between them. The CDR3 protein is CASSPTSRGGANYGYTF. In DNA, the CDR3 is TGTGCCAGCAGTCCCACGTCACGGGGGGGAGCTAACTATGGCTACACCTTC.

The DNA for the CDR3 is TGTGCCAGCAGCGCGACAGGGACCTACACAGATACGCAGTATTTT. This sequence encodes CASSATGTYTDTQYF. This chain uses TRBV7-9 with TRBJ2-3, with 7 bases fitting TRBD1. Trimming took 5 bases from V and 2 from J; bases not matched to a gene: 7. Per germline, CDR1 SEHNR and CDR2 FQNEAQ (reference sequence). The CDR3 runs to 15 residues.

This chain connects TRBV19 to TRBJ2-5, with D perhaps matching TRBD2 (5 bases). The DNA matches TRBJ2-7 better at its end, which makes the J call doubtful. This CDR3 region has 13 residues. The germline gives CDR1 LNHDA, CDR2 SQIVND (reference sequence). CDR3 amino acids: CASSIGLPYEQYF. The CDR3 DNA sequence: TGTGCCAGTAGTATCGGACTCCCCTACGAGCAGTACTTC.

The sample holds a few counts of this clone. V and J are TRBV4-3 and TRBJ1-4; D remains ambiguous. Per the germline V gene, CDR1 is LGHNA and CDR2 is YSLEER. The CDR3 has 15 residues. V was trimmed by 0 bases and J by 6 bases, leaving 11 bases between them. The CDR3 is CASSQDWAGYEKLFF. In nucleotides, the CDR3 is TGCGCCAGCAGCCAAGATTGGGCAGGTTATGAAAAACTGTTTTTT.

This chain connects TRBV6-5 to TRBJ2-3, with 9 bases identical to TRBD1. This CDR3 is 15 amino acids long. V lost 2 bases, J lost 2 bases, and 2 bases stayed unmatched. The germline gives CDR1 MNHEY, CDR2 SVGAGI. CDR3 DNA sequence: TGTGCCAGCAGTTACGGGACAGGGCCCACAGATACGCAGTATTTT. It encodes CASSYGTGPTDTQYF.

The genes are TRBV5-5 and TRBJ1-1, with 9 positions matching TRBD1. The CDR3 has 17 residues. J was trimmed by 3 bases and V by 3 bases; bases with no gene match: 12. The germline CDR1 and CDR2 sequences are SGHKS and YYEKEE (reference sequence). The CDR3 DNA is TGTGCCAGCAGCTGGAATAAACAGGGGGCAAGGGACACTGAAGCTTTCTTT. Amino acids: CASSWNKQGARDTEAFF.

The chain joins TRBV15 to TRBJ1-4; possibly TRBD1 for D (6 bases). In germline, CDR1 is LNHNV, CDR2 YYDKDF (reference sequence). This CDR3 has 15 residues. Trimming pared 1 base from V and 3 bases from J, leaving 9 bases between. The CDR3: CATSRGDRPNEKLFF. CDR3 in DNA: TGTGCCACCAGCAGAGGAGACAGGCCTAATGAAAAACTGTTTTTT.

Notes on this clone: An end of the junction differs from the germline gene, which may be a read error. The V and J genes are TRBV7-7 and TRBJ2-2; D remains unclear. Germline CDR1 is SSHAT and CDR2 is FNYEAQ (reference sequence). The CDR3 is 16 residues long. The CDR3 nucleotides are TGTGCTAGCAGCGACACGACATGGTTTGGGACCGGGGAGCTGTTTTTT. Its translation: CASSDTTWFGTGELFF. Full variable domain (outside the CDR3, taken from reference TRBV7-7 and TRBJ2-2): GAGVSQSPRYKVTKRGQDVTLRCDPISSHATLYWYQQALGQGPEFLTYFNYEAQPDKSGLPSDRFSAERPEGSISTLTIQRTEQRDSAMYRCASSDTTWFGTGELFFGEGSRLTVL.